These 13 T cell receptor beta chains were all obtained from the same sample, sequenced in a study of control samples from healthy donors and cancer patients. The data were produced by immunoSEQ multiplex PCR, yet TCRdb's version contains in-frame clones alone and is incomplete. The table records more than 100,000 clones, 85% to 95% of them present only once. The sequenced sample consisted of blood. These receptors were obtained from a man younger than 35 in good health.

The chain links TRBV5-1 to TRBJ2-3; 10 nucleotides align to TRBD2. Losses at the gene ends were 0 bases for V and 1 base for J; bases not matched to a gene: 2. The CDR3 loop spans 16 amino acids. Germline loops: CDR1 SGHRS, CDR2 YFSETQ. DNA for the CDR3: TGCGCCAGCAGCTTGGCCCTAGCGGGGGGCACAGATACGCAGTATTTT. Protein: CASSLALAGGTDTQYF.

The rearrangement joins TRBV9 to TRBJ2-4; D gene ambiguous. The CDR3 runs to 16 residues. V shed 2 bases and J shed 0 bases, with 12 bases lying between them. CDR1 is SGDLS, CDR2 YYNGEE, per germline. The DNA for the CDR3 is TGTGCCAGCAGCGTCGGGCCCGGTGGAGCCAAAAACATTCAGTACTTC. This translates into CASSVGPGGAKNIQYF.

This sequence joins TRBV19 and TRBJ1-2; a possible D gene is TRBD1 (5 bases). Germline CDR1 and CDR2: LNHDA and SQIVND (reference sequence). The V and J ends lost 5 bases and 4 bases respectively, with 11 bases between them. The CDR3 extends over 13 amino acids. CDR3 protein: CASSYGQGYGYTF. CDR3 nucleotides: TGTGCCAGTAGTTACGGGCAGGGCTATGGCTACACCTTC.

The chain joins TRBV7-8 to TRBJ2-3; TRBD1 agrees at 10 bases. Germline V gene sequence: CDR1 SGHVS, CDR2 FQNEAQ. CDR3 length equals 15 residues. Trimming took 5 bases from V and 3 from J; bases not matched to a gene: 5. CDR3: CASSPRQGATDTQYF. The DNA of the CDR3 is TGTGCCAGCAGCCCGAGACAGGGGGCGACAGATACGCAGTATTTT.

This chain connects TRBV5-1 to TRBJ1-1; 7 nucleotides line up with TRBD1. This CDR3 has 16 amino acids. After removal of 0 bases from V and 2 bases from J, the junction contained 7 bases not matched to a gene. CDR1 is SGHRS, CDR2 YFSETQ, per germline. The CDR3 reads CASSLERDRPNTEAFF. The CDR3 DNA is TGCGCCAGCAGCTTGGAAAGGGACAGACCCAACACTGAAGCTTTCTTT.

DNA for the CDR3: TGTGCCTGGAGTCCTGGGGGCTCTGGGGCCAACGTCCTGACTTTC. Its protein is CAWSPGGSGANVLTF. V and J are TRBV30 and TRBJ2-6, with D possibly being TRBD1 or TRBD2 (5 bases each). CDR3 length equals 15 residues. Germline V gene lookup returns CDR1 GTSNPN and CDR2 SVGIG (reference sequence). V was pared by 2 bases and J by 0 bases, with 8 bases between.

The chain uses TRBV5-5 and TRBJ2-6; 8 bases are shared with TRBD1. CDR3 length: 14 amino acids. Germline V CDR1 and CDR2: SGHKS, YYEKEE (reference sequence). V lost 7 bases, J lost 4 bases, and 4 bases stayed unmatched. CDR3 sequence (DNA): TGTGCCAGCGCAGGGGGCGCCGGGGCCAACGTCCTGACTTTC. This codes for CASAGGAGANVLTF.

This chain joins TRBV29-1 and TRBJ2-1, with 8 nucleotides matching TRBD2. With V trimmed by 6 bases and J by 0 bases, 1 base remained unmatched. Germline CDR1 is SQVTM and CDR2 is ANQGSEA. CDR3 length: 13 residues. The CDR3 here is CSVSGGSYNEQFF. CDR3 DNA: TGCAGCGTAAGCGGGGGCTCCTACAATGAGCAGTTCTTC.

V is TRBV5-1 and J is TRBJ2-1, with 7 bases aligning to TRBD1. This CDR3 spans 14 amino acids. CDR1 is SGHRS and CDR2 is YFSETQ in the germline V gene. Trimming cost V 5 bases and J 1 base; bases outside gene matches: 3. CDR3 in DNA: TGCGCCAGCAGTCCGGGACAGTCCTACAATGAGCAGTTCTTC. It codes for CASSPGQSYNEQFF.

In regard to this clone: Other DNA sequences of this sample code for an identical CDR3. This chain uses TRBV27 with TRBJ1-2, with a possible D match to TRBD1 (6 bases). The CDR3 is 17 residues long. Germline V gene data show CDR1 as MNHEY and CDR2 as SMNVEV (reference sequence). Trimming pared 3 bases from V and 0 bases from J, leaving 17 bases between. The CDR3 DNA follows: TGTGCCAGCAGTTTCGCTTCCTGGGGGGCCCCTAACTATGGCTACACCTTC. Translated: CASSFASWGAPNYGYTF.

The chain recombines TRBV14 with TRBJ2-1; 7 positions agree with TRBD1. The V gene's germline CDR1 is SGHDN and CDR2 FVKESK. The CDR3 is 16 amino acids. V was clipped by 4 bases and J by 4 bases; unmatched bases: 10. The CDR3 coding sequence is TGTGCCAGCAGCCTTCGACAGGGTCTGGTTTACAATGAGCAGTTCTTC. It encodes CASSLRQGLVYNEQFF.

The CDR3: CASSLNIYSNQPQHF. The CDR3 region has the DNA TGTGCCAGCAGTTTAAATATCTATAGCAATCAGCCCCAGCATTTT. The rearrangement joins TRBV27 to TRBJ1-5, with no clear D. The CDR3 totals 15 residues. Germline V gives CDR1 MNHEY, CDR2 SMNVEV (reference sequence). The V and J ends lost 2 bases and 0 bases respectively, with 8 bases between them.

Ten or more counts support this clone. The rearrangement uses TRBV13 and TRBJ2-2, with a tentative D call TRBD1 (5 bases). The V end lost 5 bases, the J end lost 6 bases, and 13 bases lay between the germline ends. The CDR3 loop spans 14 amino acids. CDR1 is PRHDT and CDR2 is FYEKMQ in the germline V gene (reference sequence). The CDR3 DNA follows: TGTGCCAGCAGCCCACGGACATTCGCCGGGGAGCTGTTTTTT. It specifies CASSPRTFAGELFF.